The text below deals with one T cell receptor beta chain. It lacks a known antigen. There are no base qualities to consult, and no much larger clone falls within one base. This sample is part of a study of technical replicates of blood from a few donors (dated by TCRdb to 2015 to 2018). Trimmed from V: 4 bases; trimmed from J: 5 bases; junction bases lacking a gene match: 10. The CDR3 spans 16 residues, from the cysteine through the phenylalanine. Only the CDR3 portion is preserved as DNA: 48 bases, with reading frame beginning at the first base. As encoded in the germline V gene, CDR1 is SGHTA while CDR2 is FQGNSA. The library was generated by the immunoSEQ multiplex PCR assay. The immuneACCESS repertoire file appears here via TCRdb, limited to in-frame rearrangements. These files lack a portion of the clones; in checked studies, under half of the deficit traces to unresolved V genes, and the cause of the others is not known. This sample comprises about 49,000 clones, approximately 90% of them detected only once. Of the sample, about 3.9% is held by the ten largest clones.

Recombination connected TRBV7-2 to TRBJ2-3; 9 central nucleotides agree with TRBD1. The origin of this receptor is a human donor in good health. Some clones in this sample may be carry-over from other donors' samples. Sequencing input: PBMCs. The DNA sequence is TGTGCCAGCAGCTCCTCCCGGACAGGGGTTGGAGATACGCAGTATTTT. Its coded protein is CASSSSRTGVGDTQYF.